Following are 19 T cell receptor beta chains from one sample sequenced in a study of shared clonotypes between healthy human individuals. TCRdb's table, derived via immunoSEQ multiplex PCR, lists solely in-frame clones and lacks some. The repertoire holds about 2.4 million clones, with about 92% as singletons. Input material: naive CD4+ T cells sorted from blood. Subset of the sample: CD45RA+ positively selected. These TCRs come from a man between 18 and 35 years old in good health.

This clone came up a few times. Additional DNA sequences in this sample encode the identical CDR3. V usage is TRBV19 and J usage is TRBJ2-7; D not certain. Germline CDR1 and CDR2: LNHDA and SQIVND (reference sequence). The length of the CDR3 is 12 residues. V dropped 3 bases and J dropped 1 base, with 4 bases sitting between them. The DNA of the CDR3 is TGTGCCAGTAGTATGGGTTCCTACGAGCAGTACTTC. Translation: CASSMGSYEQYF.

The rearrangement uses TRBV9 and TRBJ1-2; maybe TRBD1 (5 bases). CDR3 length: 12 residues. In germline, CDR1 is SGDLS, CDR2 YYNGEE. Trimming removed 7 bases from V and 4 bases from J, with 11 bases in between. The CDR3 bases are TGTGCCAGCTGGGACTGGTCCTATGGCTACACCTTC. Its translation is CASWDWSYGYTF.

The rearrangement joins TRBV27 to TRBJ2-1; perhaps D is TRBD1 or TRBD2 (7 bases each). Trimming stripped 4 bases from V and 12 bases from J, with 13 bases between. The CDR3 spans 12 residues. Germline loops: CDR1 MNHEY, CDR2 SMNVEV (reference sequence). CDR3 sequence: CASSSPGGGQFF. The CDR3 DNA reads TGTGCCAGCAGTTCCCCAGGGGGGGGGCAGTTCTTC.

The chain is built from TRBV28 and TRBJ1-1; 7 positions agree with TRBD1. This CDR3 contains 15 residues. The germline CDR1 and CDR2 sequences are MDHEN and SYDVKM. Trimming at V came to 2 bases and at J to 1 base, leaving 4 bases not matched to a gene. The CDR3 nucleotides read TGTGCCAGCAGTTTACCTCAGGGGGGGAACACTGAAGCTTTCTTT. Amino acid sequence: CASSLPQGGNTEAFF.

The chain joins TRBV6-6 to TRBJ2-5, with D unresolved. CDR3 length equals 14 residues. V was clipped by 2 bases and J by 2 bases, with 9 bases between them. CDR1 MNHNY and CDR2 SVGAGI come from the germline V gene (reference sequence). CDR3 in amino acids: CASSYRQAQETQYF. In nucleotides, the CDR3 is TGTGCCAGCAGTTACCGCCAGGCGCAAGAGACCCAGTACTTC.

This chain joins TRBV5-8 and TRBJ2-3, with D hard to call. Between the trimmed V and J ends, which lost 6 bases and 2 bases, there was a span of 10 bases. Germline V gene data show CDR1 as SGHTS and CDR2 as YDEGEE. The CDR3 contains 13 residues. The CDR3 nucleotides read TGTGCCAGCACCCCGCGGCCCACAGATACGCAGTATTTT. This gives the protein CASTPRPTDTQYF.

The chain employs TRBV5-1 and TRBJ1-1, with D maybe TRBD1 (5 bases). The CDR3 loop spans 13 amino acids. Germline values: CDR1 SGHRS, CDR2 YFSETQ. Trimming left V 7 bases short and J 4 bases short, with 14 bases between. The CDR3 DNA sequence: TGCGCCAGCTCGTTAGACAGCTTCACTGAAGCTTTCTTT. The encoded protein is CASSLDSFTEAFF. Supplemented by reference TRBV5-1 and TRBJ1-1, the full variable domain reads KAGVTQTPRYLIKTRGQQVTLSCSPISGHRSVSWYQQTPGQGLQFLFEYFSETQRNKGNFPGRFSGRQFSNSRSEMNVSTLELGDSALYLCASSLDSFTEAFFGQGTRLTVV.

The J gene is TRBJ2-5, the V gene TRBV4-1; 9 bases are shared with TRBD2. The CDR3 is 17 amino acids. Per germline, CDR1 MGHRA and CDR2 YSYEKL. Losses at the gene ends were 0 bases for V and 1 base for J; bases not matched to a gene: 6. The CDR3 DNA reads as TGCGCCAGCAGCCAAGATCGAGCGGGGGGCACCCAAGAGACCCAGTACTTC. Amino acids: CASSQDRAGGTQETQYF.

J is TRBJ2-7 and V is TRBV2, with TRBD1 identical over 8 bases. The trim removed 6 bases at V and 11 bases at J, leaving 6 bases unmatched. Germline assignment: CDR1 SNHLY and CDR2 FYNNEI. The CDR3 covers 11 residues. CDR3 amino acids: CASRRWTGKYF. The CDR3 region has the DNA TGTGCCAGCAGGAGGTGGACAGGGAAGTACTTC.

The rearrangement links TRBV7-8 to TRBJ2-6, with TRBD1 identical over 8 bases. J was trimmed by 3 bases and V by 3 bases; bases with no gene match: 4. This CDR3 contains 16 residues. Looked up from germline, CDR1 is SGHVS and CDR2 is FQNEAQ. In DNA form, the CDR3 reads TGTGCCAGCAGCTTTAACGACAGGGGTGGGGCCAACGTCCTGACTTTC. Protein: CASSFNDRGGANVLTF.

This clone appeared a few times. The gene calls are TRBV5-4 and TRBJ2-3, with 9 positions matching TRBD2. The CDR3 length is 16 residues. V dropped 7 bases and J dropped 2; count of bases not matched to a gene: 11. In germline, CDR1 is SGHNT, CDR2 YYREEE (reference sequence). In nucleotides, the CDR3 is TGTGCCAGCGGGTTGGGAGCGGGGGGTTTCACAGATACGCAGTATTTT. This encodes CASGLGAGGFTDTQYF.

The genes are TRBV25-1 and TRBJ2-7, with D perhaps being TRBD1 or TRBD2 (5 bases each). The CDR3 extends over 14 amino acids. V lost 4 bases and J 4 bases, leaving 14 bases between the germline ends. Germline-derived CDR1 and CDR2 are MGHDK and SYGVNS. The CDR3 here is CASSVRGSGYEQYF. For the CDR3, the DNA is TGTGCCAGCAGTGTACGGGGCTCCGGTTACGAGCAGTACTTC.

The chain has TRBV18 and TRBJ2-1, with D perhaps matching TRBD2 (5 bases). Germline CDR1 and CDR2: KGHSH and LQKENI. The CDR3 totals 14 residues. The ends were cut back, 2 bases at V and 8 bases at J, with 13 bases in the middle. CDR3 bases: TGTGCCAGCTCACCAGCCGGGAATTACTATGAGCAGTTCTTC. This codes for CASSPAGNYYEQFF. Using reference TRBV18 and TRBJ2-1 for the parts outside the CDR3, the full variable domain is NAGVMQNPRHLVRRRGQEARLRCSPMKGHSHVYWYRQLPEEGLKFMVYLQKENIIDESGMPKERFSAEFPKEGPSILRIQQVVRGDSAAYFCASSPAGNYYEQFFGPGTRLTVL.

As regards this clone: The same CDR3 can be traced to other DNA sequences in this sample. The CDR3 loop reads CASSLGQSMNTEAFF. CDR3 nucleotides: TGCGCCAGCAGCTTGGGGCAGTCCATGAACACTGAAGCTTTCTTT. The gene calls are TRBV5-1 and TRBJ1-1; D is unresolved. Trimming left V 0 bases short and J 0 bases short, with 9 bases between. The CDR3 runs 15 residues. Germline values: CDR1 SGHRS, CDR2 YFSETQ. The entire variable domain, with the rest obtained from reference TRBV5-1 and TRBJ1-1, is as follows: KAGVTQTPRYLIKTRGQQVTLSCSPISGHRSVSWYQQTPGQGLQFLFEYFSETQRNKGNFPGRFSGRQFSNSRSEMNVSTLELGDSALYLCASSLGQSMNTEAFFGQGTRLTVV.

The CDR3 here is CASRPGQGAYNEQFF. The CDR3 DNA reads as TGTGCCAGCAGACCGGGACAGGGGGCTTATAATGAGCAGTTCTTC. The J gene is TRBJ2-1, the V gene TRBV6-1, with 12 positions matching TRBD1. This CDR3 region has 15 residues. V lost 6 bases, J lost 7 bases, and 7 bases stayed unmatched. In germline, CDR1 is MNHNS, CDR2 SASEGT.

The rearrangement links TRBV7-2 to TRBJ2-7; 7 bases map to TRBD1. The CDR3 contains 14 residues. CDR1 SGHTA and CDR2 FQGNSA come from the germline V gene. J was trimmed by 6 bases and V by 3 bases; bases with no gene match: 8. Here the CDR3 reads CASSFSQGQGEQYF. The CDR3 nucleotides read TGTGCCAGCAGCTTTTCACAGGGGCAGGGCGAGCAGTACTTC.

This clone appeared a single time. The J gene is TRBJ2-3, the V gene TRBV6-6; 14 nucleotides line up with TRBD2. Germline lookup yields CDR1 MNHNY and CDR2 SVGAGI (reference sequence). J gave up 6 bases and V 5 bases, and 7 bases lay outside the gene matches. This CDR3 is 16 amino acids long. DNA for the CDR3: TGTGCCAGCAGTCTCGGGACTAGCGGGAGTTTTGATACGCAGTATTTT. This translates into CASSLGTSGSFDTQYF.

This chain connects TRBV5-4 to TRBJ2-5; the match to TRBD2 covers 9 bases. The germline CDR1 and CDR2 sequences are SGHNT and YYREEE (reference sequence). V shed 0 bases, J shed 5 bases, and the junction held 5 bases outside the gene matches. The CDR3 totals 15 residues. CDR3: CASSLDGGGAETQYF. CDR3 sequence (DNA): TGTGCCAGCAGCTTGGACGGCGGGGGGGCGGAGACCCAGTACTTC. Looking up the rest from reference TRBV5-4 and TRBJ2-5 gives the full variable domain: ETGVTQSPTHLIKTRGQQVTLRCSSQSGHNTVSWYQQALGQGPQFIFQYYREEENGRGNFPPRFSGLQFPNYSSELNVNALELDDSALYLCASSLDGGGAETQYFGPGTRLLVL.

This clone was recorded only once. The chain is built from TRBV18 and TRBJ1-2; D remains ambiguous. This CDR3 has 14 residues. Trimming removed 4 bases from V and 6 bases from J, with 15 bases in between. Germline V gene data show CDR1 as KGHSH and CDR2 as LQKENI. DNA for the CDR3: TGTGCCAGCTCACGGGCCTTGGGTACAAATGGCTACACCTTC. This translates into CASSRALGTNGYTF.